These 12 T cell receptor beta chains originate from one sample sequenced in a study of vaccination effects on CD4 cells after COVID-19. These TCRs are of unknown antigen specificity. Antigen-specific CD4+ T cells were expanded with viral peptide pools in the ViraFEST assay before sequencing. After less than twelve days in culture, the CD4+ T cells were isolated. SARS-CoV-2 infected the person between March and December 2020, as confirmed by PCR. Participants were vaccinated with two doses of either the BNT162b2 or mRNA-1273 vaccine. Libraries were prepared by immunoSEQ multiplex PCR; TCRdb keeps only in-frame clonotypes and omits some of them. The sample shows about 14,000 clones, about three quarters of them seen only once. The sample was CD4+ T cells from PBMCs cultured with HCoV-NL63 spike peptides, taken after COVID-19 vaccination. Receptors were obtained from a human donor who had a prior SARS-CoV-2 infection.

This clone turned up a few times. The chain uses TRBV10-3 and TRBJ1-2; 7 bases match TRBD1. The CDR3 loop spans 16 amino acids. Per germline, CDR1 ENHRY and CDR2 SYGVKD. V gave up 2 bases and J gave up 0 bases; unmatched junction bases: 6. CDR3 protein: CAISEQAGGSNYGYTF. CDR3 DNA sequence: TGTGCCATCAGTGAGCAGGCAGGGGGTTCTAACTATGGCTACACCTTC.

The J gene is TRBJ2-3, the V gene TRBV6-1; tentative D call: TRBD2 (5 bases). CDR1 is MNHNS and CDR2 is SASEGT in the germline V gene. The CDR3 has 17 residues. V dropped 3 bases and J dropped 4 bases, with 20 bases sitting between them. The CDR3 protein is CASSDAASWFGADTQYF. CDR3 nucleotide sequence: TGTGCCAGCAGTGACGCGGCTAGCTGGTTTGGTGCAGATACGCAGTATTTT.

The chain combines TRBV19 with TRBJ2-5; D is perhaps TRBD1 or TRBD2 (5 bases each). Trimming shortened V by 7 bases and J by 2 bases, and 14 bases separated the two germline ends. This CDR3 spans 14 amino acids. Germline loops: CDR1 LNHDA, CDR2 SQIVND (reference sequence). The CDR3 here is CASTSDWGQETQYF. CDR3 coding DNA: TGTGCCAGTACCTCCGACTGGGGGCAAGAGACCCAGTACTTC.

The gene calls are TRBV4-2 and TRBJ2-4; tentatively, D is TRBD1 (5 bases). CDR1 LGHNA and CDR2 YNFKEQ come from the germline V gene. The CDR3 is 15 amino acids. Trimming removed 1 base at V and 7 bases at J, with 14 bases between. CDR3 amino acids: CASSQGSTVGNIQYF. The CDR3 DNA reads TGTGCCAGCAGCCAAGGGTCGACAGTCGGCAACATTCAGTACTTC.

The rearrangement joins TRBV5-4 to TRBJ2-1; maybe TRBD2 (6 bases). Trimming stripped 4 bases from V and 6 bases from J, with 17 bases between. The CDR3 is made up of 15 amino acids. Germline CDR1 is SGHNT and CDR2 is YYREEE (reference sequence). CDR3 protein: CASSTTTLASNEQFF. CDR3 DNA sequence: TGTGCCAGCAGCACCACGACCCTAGCGAGCAATGAGCAGTTCTTC.

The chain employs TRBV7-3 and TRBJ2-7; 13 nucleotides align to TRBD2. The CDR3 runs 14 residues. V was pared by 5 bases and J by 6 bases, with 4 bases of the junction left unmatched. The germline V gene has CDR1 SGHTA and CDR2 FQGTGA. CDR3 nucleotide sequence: TGTGCCAGCAGCCCAGGACTAGCGGGAGCCGAGCAGTACTTC. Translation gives CASSPGLAGAEQYF.

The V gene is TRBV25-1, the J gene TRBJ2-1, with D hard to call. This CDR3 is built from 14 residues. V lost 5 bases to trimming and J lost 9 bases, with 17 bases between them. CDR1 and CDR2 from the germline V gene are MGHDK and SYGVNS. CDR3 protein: CASSPGLMEVEQFF. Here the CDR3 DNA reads TGTGCCAGCAGTCCTGGCCTGATGGAAGTTGAGCAGTTCTTC.

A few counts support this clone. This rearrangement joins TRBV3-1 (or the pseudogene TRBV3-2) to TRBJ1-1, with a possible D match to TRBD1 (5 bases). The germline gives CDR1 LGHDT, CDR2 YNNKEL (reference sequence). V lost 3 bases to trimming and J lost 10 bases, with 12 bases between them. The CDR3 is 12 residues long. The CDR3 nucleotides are TGTGCCAGCAGCCACAGGGATGCTAGAGCTTTCTTT. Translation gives CASSHRDARAFF.

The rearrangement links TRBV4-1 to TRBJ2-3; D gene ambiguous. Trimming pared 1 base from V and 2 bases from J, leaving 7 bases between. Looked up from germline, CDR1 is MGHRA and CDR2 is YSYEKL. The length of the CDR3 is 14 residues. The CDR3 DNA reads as TGCGCCAGCAGCCAAGTCCCGGTCACAGATACGCAGTATTTT. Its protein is CASSQVPVTDTQYF.

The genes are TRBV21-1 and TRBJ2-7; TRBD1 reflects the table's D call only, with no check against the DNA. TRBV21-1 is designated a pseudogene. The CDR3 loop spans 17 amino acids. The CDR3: CASSKESRTPLYYEQYF. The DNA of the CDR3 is TGTGCCAGCAGCAAAGAGAGCAGGACACCACTTTACTACGAGCAGTACTTC.

The DNA for the CDR3 is TGTGCCAGCAGCTTCGGACAGGGGGGAAATGGCTACACCTTC. Encoded protein: CASSFGQGGNGYTF. The chain is built from TRBV7-9 and TRBJ1-2; 10 positions match TRBD1. The CDR3 extends over 14 amino acids. V was clipped by 3 bases and J by 6 bases; unmatched bases: 4. Germline loops: CDR1 SEHNR, CDR2 FQNEAQ (reference sequence). Together with reference TRBV7-9 and TRBJ1-2, the CDR3 gives the full variable domain: DTGVSQNPRHKITKRGQNVTFRCDPISEHNRLYWYRQTLGQGPEFLTYFQNEAQLEKSRLLSDRFSAERPKGSFSTLEIQRTEQGDSAMYLCASSFGQGGNGYTFGSGTRLTVV.

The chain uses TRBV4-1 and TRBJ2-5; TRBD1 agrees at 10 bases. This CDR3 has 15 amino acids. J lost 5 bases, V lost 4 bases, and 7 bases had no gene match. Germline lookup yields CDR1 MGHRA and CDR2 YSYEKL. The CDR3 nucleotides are TGCGCCAGCAGCCGCACAGGACAGGGGGTCGAGACCCAGTACTTC. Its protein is CASSRTGQGVETQYF.